This T cell receptor beta chain was recorded in a study of graft-versus-host responses after intestinal transplantation. This CDR3 spans 16 amino acids. Trimming shortened V by 2 bases and J by 3 bases, and 14 bases separated the two germline ends. In germline, CDR1 is MNHEY, CDR2 SMNVEV (reference sequence). As to this clone: Its antigen is undetermined.

Profiled with immunoSEQ multiplex PCR; TCRdb holds only in-frame clones, not every one. Among roughly 19,000 clones, approximately 70% were seen once, and the ten largest hold around 8.5%. Graft specimens yielded both intraepithelial and lamina propria lymphocytes. Findings and limits, study-wide: Allograft graft-versus-host to host-versus-graft clonal ratios ran high in patients with graft-donor T cell macrochimerism. Declining HvG levels early post-transplant were linked to peak circulating GvH clone levels.

This sequence joins TRBV27 and TRBJ1-5, with TRBD1 as a possible D gene (6 bases). The source material was ileum tissue, sampled around 20 days after intestinal transplant. The TCR sequence derives from a human patient who received an intestinal transplant, so some T cells may come from the graft donor. CDR3 sequence reads: CASSLLPGDLNQPQHF. As DNA, the CDR3 is TGTGCCAGCAGTTTACTACCAGGGGACCTCAATCAGCCCCAGCATTTT.